This note documents a single TCR beta chain sequence. This specimen belongs to a study of monozygotic twins with inflammatory bowel disease. Generation of cDNA took place in eight separate reactions per sample. For each CDR3 protein, TCRdb gives one entry from its re-call of the 5' RACE reads, without DNA. This listing includes around 190,000 distinct CDR3 sequences. The CDR3 spans 16 residues. Germline V gives CDR1 ENHRY, CDR2 SYGVKD. The receptor was isolated from a human donor with ulcerative colitis or Crohn's disease, or a healthy co-twin of an affected twin (not recorded which). The chain couples TRBV10-3 to TRBJ1-3; TCRdb's assignment of TRBD1 cannot be checked, as there is no DNA. Sequenced sample: blood. CDR3 amino acids: CAIRDDRGRSGNTIYF.